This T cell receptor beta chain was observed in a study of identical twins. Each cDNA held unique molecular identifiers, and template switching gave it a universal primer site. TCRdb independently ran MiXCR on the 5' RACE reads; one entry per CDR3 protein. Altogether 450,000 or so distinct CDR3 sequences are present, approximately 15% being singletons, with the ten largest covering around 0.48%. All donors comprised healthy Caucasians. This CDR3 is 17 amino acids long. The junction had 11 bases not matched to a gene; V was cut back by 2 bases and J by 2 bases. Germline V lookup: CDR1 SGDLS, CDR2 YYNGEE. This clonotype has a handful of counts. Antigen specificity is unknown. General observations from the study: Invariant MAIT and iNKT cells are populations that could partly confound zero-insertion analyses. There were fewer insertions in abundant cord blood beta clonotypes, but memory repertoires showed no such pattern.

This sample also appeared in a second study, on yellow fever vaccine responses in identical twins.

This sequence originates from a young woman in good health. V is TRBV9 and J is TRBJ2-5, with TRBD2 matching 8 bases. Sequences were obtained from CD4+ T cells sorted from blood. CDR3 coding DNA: TGTGCCAGCAGCGTGAGTAGCGGGGCCCTCCAGCAAGAGACCCAGTACTTC. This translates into CASSVSSGALQQETQYF.